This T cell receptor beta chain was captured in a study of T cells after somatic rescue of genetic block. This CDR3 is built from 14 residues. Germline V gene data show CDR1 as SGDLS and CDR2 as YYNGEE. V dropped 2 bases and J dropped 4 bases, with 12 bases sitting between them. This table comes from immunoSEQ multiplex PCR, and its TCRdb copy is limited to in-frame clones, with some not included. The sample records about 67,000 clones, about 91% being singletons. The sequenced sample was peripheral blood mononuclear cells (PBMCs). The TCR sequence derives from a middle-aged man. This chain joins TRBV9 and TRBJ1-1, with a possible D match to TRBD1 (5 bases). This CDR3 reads CASSVSGRGTEAFF. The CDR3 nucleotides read TGTGCCAGCAGCGTCTCGGGACGGGGCACTGAAGCTTTCTTT.